A selection of T cell receptor beta chains follows, all from one sample in a study of regulatory T cells in long-lasting Graves disease. From the multiplex PCR reads, TCRdb called clonotypes with MiXCR, one entry per CDR3 protein. The sample lists 420,000 or so distinct CDR3 sequences; around 20% were seen once. The material was peripheral blood mononuclear cells (PBMCs), obtained when the disease was refractory, from a patient treated with antithyroid drugs. The source is a female donor with Graves disease. The CDR3 runs from the conserved cysteine through the conserved F or W.

TRBV28	TRBJ2-3	CASSTSGRIDTQYF
TRBV3-1	TRBJ2-5	CASSPGPLQETQYF
TRBV9	TRBJ2-7	CASSPSGAFEQYF
TRBV15	TRBJ2-2	CATSRDTRVILLNTGELFF
TRBV19	TRBJ2-1	CASSIGGFGEQFF
TRBV11-2	TRBJ1-5	CASSLEAGSSQPQHF
TRBV28	TRBJ1-6	CASRLARDRGRSPLHF
TRBV29-1	TRBJ2-2	CSVKSGFGELFF
TRBV2	TRBJ2-1	CASSDSGAAYNEQFF
TRBV27	TRBJ2-3	CASSLTPGAALGDTQYF
TRBV24-1	TRBJ1-5	CATSERYSNQPQHF
TRBV6-1	TRBJ1-2	CASRPGQEGYGYTF
TRBV2	TRBJ2-2	CASTLGIPGELFF
TRBV15	TRBJ1-1	CATSRKGQGAIPAFF
TRBV7-2	TRBJ1-6	CASSLGPLGGSPLHF
TRBV28	TRBJ1-2	CASSLYPYGYTF
TRBV14	TRBJ1-1	CASSQKGRERTEAFF
TRBV10-3	TRBJ2-7	CAISESQYEQYF
TRBV7-9	TRBJ2-7	CASSLFRGWVENEQYF
TRBV6-1	TRBJ2-7	CAPPTESYEQYF
TRBV6-2/TRBV6-3	TRBJ2-2	CASSQGGPRTGELFF
TRBV5-1	TRBJ2-7	CASSLQPGQGTYEQYF
TRBV7-2	TRBJ2-2	CASTPRQGVSANTGELFF
TRBV5-1	TRBJ1-4	CASSLEGQTGRFF
TRBV6-2/TRBV6-3	TRBJ2-2	CASTGRVANTGELFF
TRBV3-1	TRBJ1-1	CASRPNEKNTEALF
TRBV11-2	TRBJ1-1	CASSSGQGPNTEAFF
TRBV2	TRBJ1-2	CASSARQIYGYTF
TRBV20-1	TRBJ1-4	CSLTTGGNEKLFF
TRBV6-1	TRBJ2-5	CASATGNRETQYF
TRBV6-5	TRBJ1-1	CASSLDSFPLNTEAFF
TRBV25-1	TRBJ2-7	CASGPGTGLNEQYF
TRBV29-1	TRBJ1-1	CSVEDDRYYEAFF
TRBV28	TRBJ2-7	CASSSLAGGSYEQYF